The source of this TCR beta chain is a study of breast tumors, draining lymph nodes, adjacent tissues. Study-wide results and limits: Compared with basal-like, luminal-like tumors shared significantly more repertoire with nontumor tissue. Tumor repertoires ranked between lymph nodes and nontumor tissue in diversity, with V and J gene preferences. The data were judged consistent with most tumor T cells coming from lymph node and expanding in tumor.

Axillary draining lymph nodes of breast cancer patients supplied the node samples. TCRdb reprocessed the multiplex PCR reads via MiXCR and lists one record per CDR3 protein. The sample lists fewer than 200,000 distinct CDR3 sequences; around a third were seen once. For this clonotype: Its antigen is as yet unknown.

The sample taken for sequencing was axillary lymph node tissue. The origin of this receptor is a female donor with breast cancer. Some clones in this sample may be carry-over from other donors' samples.

The CDR3 reads CASSEWGQGTGELFF. The CDR3 nucleotides are TGTGCCAGCAGTGAATGGGGACAGGGCACCGGGGAGCTGTTTTTT. V gene TRBV25-1 combines with J gene TRBJ2-2, with TRBD1 matching over 9 bases. Per germline, CDR1 MGHDK and CDR2 SYGVNS. V lost 1 base to trimming and J lost 4 bases; unmatched junction nucleotides: 1. This CDR3 region has 15 residues.